This T cell receptor beta chain derives from a study of blood T cell repertoires in COVID-19. Study background: PBMCs, B-cell-depleted T cells, or T cells were the source of the cDNA or gDNA that made up the material.

The CDR3 extends over 14 amino acids. Trimming removed 4 bases at V and 0 bases at J, with 8 bases between. Looked up from germline, CDR1 is SGHRS and CDR2 is YFSETQ. As handled by the study authors: Reference gene primer amplification yielded estimated nucleated cell counts. Clones were sequenced by immunoSEQ multiplex PCR, and TCRdb holds only the in-frame ones, with some missing. Clone size and the V and J calls come from that table; the DNA yielded D and trimming. The sample contains roughly 250,000 clones, under 95% of which appear only once. Participants, roughly 18 to 90 years old, spanned some 23 US areas. For recovered donors of Cohort 3, there were two negative PCRs, clearance, or symptom resolution.

The rearrangement joins TRBV5-1 to TRBJ1-3; TRBD1 might be the D (6 bases). The sequencing input was PBMCs or T cells enriched from blood (not recorded which). This receptor was obtained from a young woman who had recovered from COVID-19. CDR3: CASSTGPSGNTIYF. The DNA for the CDR3 is TGCGCCAGCAGCACAGGGCCCTCTGGAAACACCATATATTTT.